This T cell receptor (beta chain) emerged from a study of shared clonotypes between healthy human individuals. Generated by immunoSEQ multiplex PCR, the TCRdb table keeps only in-frame clones and is missing some. The sample lists some 2 million clones; 85% to 95% were seen once. The clonotype originates from a man aged 18 to 29 in good health. Sequencing was carried out using naive CD4+ T cells sorted from blood. Subset noted: CD45RA+ positively selected.

CDR3 residues: CASSPPMNTEAFF. The CDR3 region has the DNA TGTGCCAGCAGCCCCCCTATGAACACTGAAGCTTTCTTT. The V and J genes are TRBV7-9 and TRBJ1-1; the D is unclear. The CDR3 has 13 amino acids. Trimming cost V 5 bases and J 0 bases, with 7 bases left between them. CDR1 SEHNR and CDR2 FQNEAQ come from the germline V gene (reference sequence).